The 16 T cell receptor beta chains below were found in one sample sequenced in a study of Graves' ophthalmopathy and Graves' hyperthyroidism. Amplification of the TCR beta CDR3 regions used RNA transcripts (as template). The authors performed first-round RT-PCR with HTBI primers and then a second-round multiplex PCR. A single record per CDR3 protein comes from TCRdb applying MiXCR to the multiplex PCR reads. The sample comprises hundreds of thousands of distinct CDR3 sequences, over 20% of which are singletons, and 7.1% rests with the top ten. What was sequenced was peripheral blood. The receptor source for this set is a woman under 30 with stable Graves' hyperthyroidism. Some clones in this sample may be carry-over from other donors' samples.

This clonotype was detected ten times or more. The chain has TRBV6-1 and TRBJ1-1; 7 bases fit TRBD1. V lost 4 bases to trimming and J lost 4 bases; unmatched junction nucleotides: 6. This CDR3 region has 14 residues. Germline V gives CDR1 MNHNS, CDR2 SASEGT. CDR3 DNA: TGTGCCAGCAGTGGGGGAGACAGGGCCACTGAAGCTTTCTTT. The encoded protein is CASSGGDRATEAFF.

This clonotype was observed many times. The chain recombines TRBV28 with TRBJ1-6; no clear D. V gave up 6 bases and J gave up 7 bases, with 7 bases separating them. In germline, CDR1 is MDHEN, CDR2 SYDVKM. CDR3 length: 12 amino acids. In DNA form, the CDR3 reads TGTGCCAGCAGGGATGAGAATTCACCCCTCCACTTT. Its translation is CASRDENSPLHF.

This clonotype showed up many times. The chain's CDR3 is CASSPEGDGYTF. The CDR3 bases are TGTGCCAGCTCACCAGAAGGGGATGGCTACACCTTC. The chain carries TRBV18 and TRBJ1-2; possible D gene TRBD1, 5 bases. Germline V gene data show CDR1 as KGHSH and CDR2 as LQKENI. CDR3 length: 12 amino acids. V lost 2 bases and J lost 6, with 7 bases in between. Looking up the rest from reference TRBV18 and TRBJ1-2 gives the full variable domain: NAGVMQNPRHLVRRRGQEARLRCSPMKGHSHVYWYRQLPEEGLKFMVYLQKENIIDESGMPKERFSAEFPKEGPSILRIQQVVRGDSAAYFCASSPEGDGYTFGSGTRLTVV.

This clonotype was found many times. The chain carries TRBV7-3 and TRBJ2-2, with D hard to call. Per the germline V gene, CDR1 is SGHTA and CDR2 is FQGTGA. V was cut by 4 bases and J by 4 bases, with 13 bases left in between. The CDR3 is 15 residues long. The CDR3 loop reads CASSSVGGGTGELFF. The DNA for the CDR3 is TGTGCCAGCAGCTCAGTAGGTGGCGGCACCGGGGAGCTGTTTTTT. Variable domain in full (rest from reference TRBV7-3 and TRBJ2-2): GAGVSQTPSNKVTEKGKYVELRCDPISGHTALYWYRQSLGQGPEFLIYFQGTGAADDSGLPNDRFFAVRPEGSVSTLKIQRTERGDSAVYLCASSSVGGGTGELFFGEGSRLTVL.

The rearrangement joins TRBV30 to TRBJ2-5; 11 nucleotides match TRBD1. Trimming took 5 bases from V and 0 from J; bases not matched to a gene: 2. The CDR3 is 14 amino acids. In germline, CDR1 is GTSNPN, CDR2 SVGIG (reference sequence). The CDR3: CAWGTGGDQETQYF. As DNA, the CDR3 is TGTGCCTGGGGGACAGGGGGGGACCAAGAGACCCAGTACTTC.

At least ten counts were recorded for this clonotype. The chain is built from TRBV7-2 and TRBJ2-7; D ambiguous. Per the germline V gene, CDR1 is SGHTA and CDR2 is FQGNSA. CDR3 length: 15 residues. V dropped 5 bases and J dropped 0 bases, with 14 bases sitting between them. The CDR3, as DNA: TGTGCCAGCAGCCCGGTGGACGTCAGCTCCTACGAGCAGTACTTC. Protein product: CASSPVDVSSYEQYF. The entire variable domain, with the rest obtained from reference TRBV7-2 and TRBJ2-7, is as follows: GAGVSQSPSNKVTEKGKDVELRCDPISGHTALYWYRQSLGQGLEFLIYFQGNSAPDKSGLPSDRFSAERTGGSVSTLTIQRTQQEDSAVYLCASSPVDVSSYEQYFGPGTRLTVT.

The CDR3 protein is CASSYGSLYGYTF. DNA for the CDR3: TGTGCCAGCAGTTACGGATCGCTCTATGGCTACACCTTC. The chain joins TRBV6-5 to TRBJ1-2; D is undetermined. The CDR3 covers 13 residues. Germline V gene lookup returns CDR1 MNHEY and CDR2 SVGAGI. V was clipped by 2 bases and J by 4 bases, with 8 bases between them.

This clonotype was observed a few times. V and J are TRBV5-1 and TRBJ2-7; D tentatively fits TRBD1 or TRBD2 (5 bases each). Per the germline V gene, CDR1 is SGHRS and CDR2 is YFSETQ. Trimming pared 0 bases from V and 6 bases from J, leaving 10 bases between. This CDR3 comprises 13 residues. CDR3 residues: CASSLAPGTEQYF. The DNA of the CDR3 is TGCGCCAGCAGCTTGGCCCCAGGGACCGAGCAGTACTTC.

This clonotype has only a few counts. This chain uses TRBV4-1 with TRBJ2-6, with D possibly being TRBD1 (6 bases). CDR1 MGHRA and CDR2 YSYEKL come from the germline V gene. V was trimmed by 3 bases and J by 3 bases, leaving 12 bases between them. CDR3 length: 16 residues. The CDR3: CASSHATGSGANVLTF. For the CDR3, the DNA is TGCGCCAGCAGCCATGCCACAGGGAGTGGGGCCAACGTCCTGACTTTC.

V usage is TRBV7-2 and J usage is TRBJ2-7; the D gene could be TRBD1 or TRBD2 (5 bases each). Germline values: CDR1 SGHTA, CDR2 FQGNSA. The CDR3 length is 15 residues. The ends were cut back, 5 bases at V and 2 bases at J, with 16 bases in the middle. Here the CDR3 reads CASSPRVGVAYEQYF. In DNA form, the CDR3 reads TGTGCCAGCAGCCCGAGGGTGGGGGTGGCCTACGAGCAGTACTTC.

This clonotype showed up many times. This chain joins TRBV12-3 or TRBV12-4 and TRBJ2-7; no definite D call. The length of the CDR3 is 15 residues. Trimming pared 4 bases from V and 0 bases from J, leaving 13 bases between. Here the CDR3 reads CASSSASSYSYEQYF. The CDR3 bases are TGTGCCAGCAGTTCGGCGTCATCCTACTCCTACGAGCAGTACTTC.

This clonotype was observed at least ten times. The chain has TRBV6-1 and TRBJ2-7; 11 positions match TRBD2. Germline trimming cut 6 bases from V and 3 bases from J; bases unmatched to any gene: 7. The germline gives CDR1 MNHNS, CDR2 SASEGT. The CDR3 loop spans 15 amino acids. The CDR3 reads CASSLSGGGRYEQYF. The DNA of the CDR3 is TGTGCCAGCAGCCTTAGCGGGGGGGGTCGCTACGAGCAGTACTTC.

The sample holds many counts of this clonotype. The chain employs TRBV6-2 or TRBV6-3 and TRBJ2-7, with unresolved D. The CDR3 is made up of 13 amino acids. Germline V lookup: CDR1 MNHEY, CDR2 SVGEGT. Trimming pared 8 bases from V and 3 bases from J, leaving 14 bases between. CDR3 sequence (DNA): TGTGCCAGCGGCCACGGCTATCTCTACGAGCAGTACTTC. Protein: CASGHGYLYEQYF.

This clonotype was seen at least ten times. The CDR3 spells CSAYSARQGGETQYF. The CDR3 nucleotides are TGCAGTGCCTATTCCGCTCGACAGGGAGGAGAGACCCAGTACTTC. The rearrangement joins TRBV20-1 to TRBJ2-5; D is possibly TRBD1 (7 bases). V was pared by 6 bases and J by 4 bases, with 21 bases between. From germline, CDR1 is DFQATT and CDR2 SNEGSKA (reference sequence). The CDR3 length is 15 residues.

The sample holds many counts of this clonotype. The V gene is TRBV7-2, the J gene TRBJ1-2, with D uncertain. Germline values: CDR1 SGHTA, CDR2 FQGNSA. The CDR3 length is 15 residues. The V end lost 0 bases, the J end lost 1 base, and 9 bases lay between the germline ends. The CDR3 nucleotides are TGTGCCAGCAGCTTAGCTGAGGGCGTTAACTATGGCTACACCTTC. It is translated as CASSLAEGVNYGYTF.

This clonotype was recorded many times. The chain has TRBV6-1 and TRBJ2-7; maybe TRBD1 (6 bases). V was trimmed by 7 bases and J by 6 bases, leaving 22 bases between them. Germline lookup yields CDR1 MNHNS and CDR2 SASEGT. The CDR3 runs 15 residues. The DNA of the CDR3 is TGTGCCAGCACCAACCTGCAGGGACAATCGGGCGAGCAGTACTTC. Encoded protein: CASTNLQGQSGEQYF.